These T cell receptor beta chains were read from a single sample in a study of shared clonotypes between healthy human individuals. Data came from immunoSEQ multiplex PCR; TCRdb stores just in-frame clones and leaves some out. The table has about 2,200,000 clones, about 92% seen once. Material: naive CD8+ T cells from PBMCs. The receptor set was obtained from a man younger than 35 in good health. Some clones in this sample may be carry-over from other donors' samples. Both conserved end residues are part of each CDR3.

CDR3aa: CASSVGSRGSYEQYF
v_gene: TRBV9
j_gene: TRBJ2-7

CDR3aa: CASSFHSGSDFYEQYF
v_gene: TRBV9
j_gene: TRBJ2-7

CDR3aa: CASSLEGYNEQFF
v_gene: TRBV27
j_gene: TRBJ2-1

CDR3aa: CAISDRGSYGYTF
v_gene: TRBV10-3
j_gene: TRBJ1-2

CDR3aa: CASSYGQGAGELFF
v_gene: TRBV6-9
j_gene: TRBJ2-2

CDR3aa: CASSITAAGSRYTF
v_gene: TRBV19
j_gene: TRBJ1-2

CDR3aa: CATQQGWTEAFF
v_gene: TRBV19
j_gene: TRBJ1-1

CDR3aa: CAISVGTENIQYF
v_gene: TRBV10-3
j_gene: TRBJ2-4

CDR3aa: CATSRDRMGLGEYEQYF
v_gene: TRBV15
j_gene: TRBJ2-7

CDR3aa: CASSLIQNTEAFF
v_gene: TRBV27
j_gene: TRBJ1-1

CDR3aa: CASSAEYGGGTDTQYF
v_gene: TRBV25-1
j_gene: TRBJ2-3

CDR3aa: CASSRTYDRVDNQPQHF
v_gene: TRBV28
j_gene: TRBJ1-5

CDR3aa: CASSPGLADSYEQYF
v_gene: TRBV5-6
j_gene: TRBJ2-7

CDR3aa: CASSLAEGRSGNTIYF
v_gene: TRBV5-1
j_gene: TRBJ1-3

CDR3aa: CASSSHRNPYEQYF
v_gene: TRBV28
j_gene: TRBJ2-7

CDR3aa: CASTDRGTYNEQFF
v_gene: TRBV19
j_gene: TRBJ2-1

CDR3aa: CATSRARNEQYF
v_gene: TRBV15
j_gene: TRBJ2-7